This T cell receptor (beta chain) originates from a study of OX40 agonist ivuxolimab in advanced cancers. Study in general: An agonistic anti-OX40 (CD134) antibody, ivuxolimab, was used to treat the patients. Prior therapy, whether anti-PD-1, anti-PD-L1 or anti-CTLA-4, was allowed, and approximately 40% had some. Partial responses were achieved by three patients, of whom one had hepatocellular carcinoma and two had cutaneous melanoma.

Only in-frame clones appear in the TCRdb table, and some are missing; sequencing was by immunoSEQ multiplex PCR. Among tens of thousands of clones listed, about four fifths were seen once. This clone came up once. This TCR was recovered from an adult with an advanced solid tumor such as melanoma, head and neck, liver or kidney cancer. This specimen consisted of CD4+ or CD8+ T cells sorted from blood, obtained in a trial of the OX40 agonist ivuxolimab.

The CDR3 region has the DNA TGTGCCAGCAGCTTAAGGGGACCCTACAATGAGCAGTTCTTC. It is translated as CASSLRGPYNEQFF. V gene TRBV7-2 combines with J gene TRBJ2-1; the D gene could be TRBD1 or TRBD2 (5 bases each). CDR1 is SGHTA and CDR2 is FQGNSA in the germline V gene. This CDR3 comprises 14 residues. V lost 2 bases, J lost 2 bases, and 7 bases lay in between.